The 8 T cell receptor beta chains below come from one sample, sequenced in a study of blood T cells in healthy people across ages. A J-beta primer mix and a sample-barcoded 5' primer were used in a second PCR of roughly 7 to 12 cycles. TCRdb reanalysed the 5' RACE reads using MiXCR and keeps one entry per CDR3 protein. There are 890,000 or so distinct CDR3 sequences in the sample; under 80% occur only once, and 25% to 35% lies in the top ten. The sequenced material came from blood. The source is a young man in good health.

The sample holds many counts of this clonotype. CDR3 DNA sequence: TGTGCCAGCAGCTTAGGGGACAGGCGTAATGAAAAACTGTTTTTT. Translation: CASSLGDRRNEKLFF. This chain uses TRBV7-2 with TRBJ1-4; TRBD1 matches at 8 bases. This CDR3 is built from 15 residues. Germline lookup yields CDR1 SGHTA and CDR2 FQGNSA. Losses at the gene ends were 1 base for V and 4 bases for J; bases not matched to a gene: 2.

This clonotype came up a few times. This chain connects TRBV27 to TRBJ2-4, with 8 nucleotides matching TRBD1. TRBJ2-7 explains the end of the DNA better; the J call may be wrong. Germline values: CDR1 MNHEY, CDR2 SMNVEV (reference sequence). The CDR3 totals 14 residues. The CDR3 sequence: CASSWAGGEYEQYF. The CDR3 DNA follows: TGTGCCAGCAGTTGGGCAGGGGGCGAATACGAGCAGTACTTC.

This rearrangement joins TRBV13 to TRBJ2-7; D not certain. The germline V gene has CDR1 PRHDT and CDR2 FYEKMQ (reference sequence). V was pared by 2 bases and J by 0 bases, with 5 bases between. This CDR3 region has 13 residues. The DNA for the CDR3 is TGTGCCAGCAGCTTATCCTACTCCTACGAGCAGTACTTC. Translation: CASSLSYSYEQYF. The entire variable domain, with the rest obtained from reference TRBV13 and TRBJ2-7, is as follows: AAGVIQSPRHLIKEKRETATLKCYPIPRHDTVYWYQQGPGQDPQFLISFYEKMQSDKGSIPDRFSAQQFSDYHSELNMSSLELGDSALYFCASSLSYSYEQYFGPGTRLTVT.

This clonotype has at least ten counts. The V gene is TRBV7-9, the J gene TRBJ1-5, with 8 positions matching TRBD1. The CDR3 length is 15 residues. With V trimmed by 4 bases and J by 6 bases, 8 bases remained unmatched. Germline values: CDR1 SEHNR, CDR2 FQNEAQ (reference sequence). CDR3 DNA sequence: TGTGCCAGCAGCTCTATCACAGGGGGTACTCAGCCCCAGCATTTT. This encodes CASSSITGGTQPQHF.

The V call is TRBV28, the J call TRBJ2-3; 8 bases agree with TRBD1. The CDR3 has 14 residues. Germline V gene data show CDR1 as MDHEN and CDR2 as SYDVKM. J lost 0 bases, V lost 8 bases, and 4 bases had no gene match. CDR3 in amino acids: CASGTGPSTDTQYF. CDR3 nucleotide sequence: TGTGCCAGCGGGACAGGTCCCAGCACAGATACGCAGTATTTT.

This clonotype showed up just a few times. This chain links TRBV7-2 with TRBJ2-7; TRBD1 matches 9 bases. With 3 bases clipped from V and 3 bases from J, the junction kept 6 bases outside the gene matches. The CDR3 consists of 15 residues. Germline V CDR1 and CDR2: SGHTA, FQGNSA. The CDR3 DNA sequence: TGTGCCAGCAGCTTCCCACCGGGACAGGGCTACGAGCAGTACTTC. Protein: CASSFPPGQGYEQYF.

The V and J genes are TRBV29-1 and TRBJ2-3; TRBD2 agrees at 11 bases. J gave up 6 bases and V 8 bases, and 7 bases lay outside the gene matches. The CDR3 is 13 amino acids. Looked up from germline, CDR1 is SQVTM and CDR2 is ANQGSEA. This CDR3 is CSTFSGGADTQYF. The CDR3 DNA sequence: TGCAGCACCTTTAGCGGGGGGGCTGATACGCAGTATTTT.

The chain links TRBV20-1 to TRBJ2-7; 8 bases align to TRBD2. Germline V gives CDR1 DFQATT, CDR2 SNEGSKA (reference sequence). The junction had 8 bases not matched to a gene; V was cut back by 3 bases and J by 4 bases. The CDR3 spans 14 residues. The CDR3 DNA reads TGCAGTGCTAGGTATAGCGGGGCCGTATACGAGCAGTACTTC. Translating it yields CSARYSGAVYEQYF.